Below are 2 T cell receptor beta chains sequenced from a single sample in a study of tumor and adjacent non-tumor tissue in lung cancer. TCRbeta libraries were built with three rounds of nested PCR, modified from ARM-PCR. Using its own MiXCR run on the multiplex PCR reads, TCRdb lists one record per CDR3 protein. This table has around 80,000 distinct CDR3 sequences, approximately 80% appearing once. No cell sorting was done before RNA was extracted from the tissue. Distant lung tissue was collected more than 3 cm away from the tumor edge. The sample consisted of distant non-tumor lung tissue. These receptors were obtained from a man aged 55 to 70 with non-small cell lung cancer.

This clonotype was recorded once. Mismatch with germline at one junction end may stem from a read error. CDR3 DNA sequence: TGTGTCAGCAGCCAAGGTGCGGGAGGGTACAATGAGCAGTTCTTC. It is translated as CVSSQGAGGYNEQFF. The chain employs TRBV4-3 and TRBJ2-1; TRBD2 matches 9 bases. The CDR3 contains 15 residues. CDR1 LGHNA and CDR2 YSLEER come from the germline V gene.

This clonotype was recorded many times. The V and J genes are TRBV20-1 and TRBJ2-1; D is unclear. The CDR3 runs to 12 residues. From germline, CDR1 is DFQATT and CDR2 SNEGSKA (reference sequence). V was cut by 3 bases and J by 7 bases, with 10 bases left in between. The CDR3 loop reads CSARLARNEQFF. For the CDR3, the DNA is TGCAGTGCTAGGTTAGCTCGAAATGAGCAGTTCTTC.